A single sample is the source of the 5 T cell receptor beta chains below, sequenced in a study of T cells in tumors after PD-1 blockade. Produced via immunoSEQ multiplex PCR; TCRdb's table is partial and in-frame only. Of around 50,000 clones in the sample, 75% to 80% are singletons; the top ten hold around 17%. This material consisted of PBMCs, taken before anti-PD-1 treatment. The receptors here all came from a human donor with basal cell carcinoma.

This clone was counted a single time. The V and J genes are TRBV2 and TRBJ2-7, with D maybe TRBD1 (5 bases). In germline, CDR1 is SNHLY, CDR2 FYNNEI. The CDR3 is 14 amino acids. V lost 6 bases, J lost 0 bases, and 12 bases lay in between. The CDR3 reads CASRQGYISYEQYF. Written as DNA, the CDR3 is TGTGCCAGCAGGCAGGGTTATATCTCCTACGAGCAGTACTTC.

The rearrangement joins TRBV6-2 or TRBV6-3 to TRBJ2-1; D is uncertain. Looked up from germline, CDR1 is MNHEY and CDR2 is SVGEGT. The CDR3 covers 17 residues. Trimming removed 0 bases at V and 4 bases at J, with 16 bases between. This CDR3 reads CASSYSPLYGVYNEQFF. In nucleotides, the CDR3 is TGTGCCAGCAGTTACTCGCCCCTTTATGGGGTTTACAATGAGCAGTTCTTC.

There are many counts of this clone. The chain is built from TRBV14 and TRBJ1-3; D is ambiguous. There are 13 residues in the CDR3. Germline loops: CDR1 SGHDN, CDR2 FVKESK. V was clipped by 6 bases and J by 1 base, with 7 bases between them. The CDR3 is CASRGPSGNTIYF. The CDR3 region has the DNA TGTGCCAGCAGAGGACCTTCTGGAAACACCATATATTTT.

The chain is built from TRBV6-2 or TRBV6-3 and TRBJ2-7; D uncertain. V was clipped by 6 bases and J by 2 bases, with 5 bases between them. The CDR3 is 11 residues long. Germline V gene lookup returns CDR1 MNHEY and CDR2 SVGEGT. CDR3 sequence reads: CASSSAYEQYF. CDR3 nucleotides: TGTGCCAGCAGCTCCGCCTACGAGCAGTACTTC.

This chain links TRBV5-1 with TRBJ1-1; 7 bases align to TRBD1. The CDR3 has 16 residues. After removal of 0 bases from V and 2 bases from J, the junction contained 7 bases not matched to a gene. Germline loops: CDR1 SGHRS, CDR2 YFSETQ. The CDR3 region is CASSLGGQGGNTEAFF. CDR3 nucleotides: TGCGCCAGCAGCTTGGGTGGGCAGGGGGGAAACACTGAAGCTTTCTTT.